The TCR beta chain described here comes from a study of T cell repertoires in cytomegalovirus infection. In the study overall: Both recently identified HLA-C-restricted and well-studied HLA-B-restricted CMV epitopes were used in the study.

The CDR3 runs to 15 residues. The germline V and J ends were trimmed by 4 bases and 3 bases, with 13 bases remaining between them. Per germline, CDR1 MNHGY and CDR2 SAAAGT. MiXCR was run by TCRdb on the reads, yielding one entry per CDR3 protein. This sample has 640,000 or so distinct CDR3 sequences; around a third occur once, and the top ten carry about 18%. This clonotype has a handful of counts. The antigen is not known. The sequenced sample was cultured PBMCs, obtained from culture after CMV antigen stimulation. The sequence was obtained from a human donor in good health (CMV status not recorded). Some clones in this sample may be carry-over from other donors' samples. This chain links TRBV6-8 with TRBJ1-5, with a possible D match to TRBD1 (6 bases). This CDR3 is CASSFDRRFNQPQHF. The CDR3 DNA is TGTGCCAGCAGTTTCGACAGGCGATTCAATCAGCCCCAGCATTTT.